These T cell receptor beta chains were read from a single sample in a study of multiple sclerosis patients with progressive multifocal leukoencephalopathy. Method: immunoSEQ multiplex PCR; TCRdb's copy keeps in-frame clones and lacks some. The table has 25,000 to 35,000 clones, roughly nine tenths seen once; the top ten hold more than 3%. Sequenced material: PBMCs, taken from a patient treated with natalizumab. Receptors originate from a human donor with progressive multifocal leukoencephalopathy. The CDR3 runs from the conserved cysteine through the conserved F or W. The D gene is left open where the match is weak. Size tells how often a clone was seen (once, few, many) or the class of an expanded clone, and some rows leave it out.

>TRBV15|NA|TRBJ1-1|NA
TGTGCCACCAGCAGAGATGGCGGGGAAGGCAGGCACGCTTTCTTT
CATSRDGGEGRHAFF
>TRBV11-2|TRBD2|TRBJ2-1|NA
TGTGCCAGCAGCTTCCAGGGACTAGCGGGAGTAGAGCAGTTCTTC
CASSFQGLAGVEQFF
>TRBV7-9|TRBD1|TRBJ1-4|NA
TGTGCCAGCAGCTTAGCCCGAACAGGGGGCAACGAAAAACTGTTTTTT
CASSLARTGGNEKLFF
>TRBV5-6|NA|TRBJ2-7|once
TGTGCCAGCAGCTTGGCAGGGCGTAGGGAGCAGTACTTC
CASSLAGRREQYF
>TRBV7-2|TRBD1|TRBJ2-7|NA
TGTGCCAGCAGCCCGACCCGGGGGATTCCGGGACAGGGGTTCTACGAGCAGTACTTC
CASSPTRGIPGQGFYEQYF
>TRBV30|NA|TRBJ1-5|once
TGTGCCTGGAGTGTAAAATTTTCAGCGGACCGGGACACCAGCAATCAGCCCCAGCATTTT
CAWSVKFSADRDTSNQPQHF
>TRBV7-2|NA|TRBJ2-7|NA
TGTGCCAGCAGCTTAGGACTAGTAATCCCCTACGAGCAGTACTTC
CASSLGLVIPYEQYF
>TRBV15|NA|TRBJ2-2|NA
TGTGCCACCAGCAGAGATAGGGGCGCCGCCGGGGAGCTGTTTTTT
CATSRDRGAAGELFF
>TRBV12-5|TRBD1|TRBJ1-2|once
TGTGCTAGTGGTTTGGTAGTGGGGGACAGTTATGGCTACACCTTC
CASGLVVGDSYGYTF
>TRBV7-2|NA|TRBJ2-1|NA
TGTGCCAGCAGCTTAGGAAAAGCGCCCGCCTACAATGAGCAGTTCTTC
CASSLGKAPAYNEQFF
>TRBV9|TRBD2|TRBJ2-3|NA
TGTGCCAGCAGCATCGGGGGGACAGATACGCAGTATTTT
CASSIGGTDTQYF
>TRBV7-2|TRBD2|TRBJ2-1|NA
TGTGCCAGCAGCCCCGTGGGCGGGAGGGGGTCCTACAATGAGCAGTTCTTC
CASSPVGGRGSYNEQFF
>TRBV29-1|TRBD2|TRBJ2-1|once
TGCAGCGTTGAAGGACTCGGACTAGCCGTTGGTGAGCAGTTCTTC
CSVEGLGLAVGEQFF
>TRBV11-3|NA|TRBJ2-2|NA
TGTGCCAGCAGCTTAGTGACCTGGGGGCAAGAGAACACCGGGGAGCTGTTTTTT
CASSLVTWGQENTGELFF
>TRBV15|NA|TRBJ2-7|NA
TGTGCCACCAGCAGCGCAGGGAGTGCCTACTACGAGCAGTACTTC
CATSSAGSAYYEQYF
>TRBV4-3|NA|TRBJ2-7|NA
TGCGCCAGCAGCCAAGATCTCGGCCGGGACGAGCAGTACTTC
CASSQDLGRDEQYF
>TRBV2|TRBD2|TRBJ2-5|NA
TGTGCCAGCACCCGCAGAACTAGCGGGAGATGGGTAAAGACCCAGTACTTC
CASTRRTSGRWVKTQYF
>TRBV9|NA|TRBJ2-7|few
TGTGCCAGCAGCTCACGGGCAGGTAGCTCCTACGAGCAGTACTTC
CASSSRAGSSYEQYF
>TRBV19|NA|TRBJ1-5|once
TGTGCCAGCGAACTACAGGGATCTCAGCCCCAGCATTTT
CASELQGSQPQHF
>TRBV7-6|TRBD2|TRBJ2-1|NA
TGTGCCAGCAGTCAAGAAGGGACTAGCGGGATCGGTGAGCAGTTCTTC
CASSQEGTSGIGEQFF
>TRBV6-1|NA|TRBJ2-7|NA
TGTGCCAGTGGGCGGGGAGGAACCTACGAGCAGTACTTC
CASGRGGTYEQYF
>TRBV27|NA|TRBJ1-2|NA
TGTGCCAGCAGGGACGGACCTAACTATGGCTACACCTTC
CASRDGPNYGYTF
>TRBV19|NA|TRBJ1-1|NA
TGTGCCACTTTTGAAGCTTTCTTT
CATFEAFF
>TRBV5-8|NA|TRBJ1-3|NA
TGTGCCAGCAGCCGCTCTGCGCCGGGGGGAAACACCATATATTTT
CASSRSAPGGNTIYF
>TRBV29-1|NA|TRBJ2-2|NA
TGCAGCGTTGAAGGTCGTCGGACAGCGAGCACCGGGGAGCTGTTTTTT
CSVEGRRTASTGELFF
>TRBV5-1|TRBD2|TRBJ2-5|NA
TGCGCCAGCAGCTTGTCGACGGGAGGGCAAGAGACCCAGTACTTC
CASSLSTGGQETQYF
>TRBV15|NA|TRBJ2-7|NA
TGTGCCACCAGCAGAGACCTGAATTACGAGCAGTACTTC
CATSRDLNYEQYF
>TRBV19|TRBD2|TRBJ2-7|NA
TGTGCCAGCACCGCGACTAGCGGGAGCACCTACGAGCAGTACTTC
CASTATSGSTYEQYF
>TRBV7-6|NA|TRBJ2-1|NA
TGTGCCAGCAGCCCCCGCCGGGACACACACAATGAGCAGTTCTTC
CASSPRRDTHNEQFF
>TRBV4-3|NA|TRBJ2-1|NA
TGCGCCAGCAGCCGACGTAAACAGGGGAGGGATGAGCAGTTCTTC
CASSRRKQGRDEQFF
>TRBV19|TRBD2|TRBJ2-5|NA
TGTGCCAGTAGTAGGGGGGGGTCTCAAGAGACCCAGTACTTC
CASSRGGSQETQYF
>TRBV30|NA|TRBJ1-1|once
TGTGCCTGGAGTGTGTTTCGGTGGGAGAACACTGAAGCTTTCTTT
CAWSVFRWENTEAFF
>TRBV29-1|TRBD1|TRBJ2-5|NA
TGCAGCGTCGTAAGGGGGCCGGAGACCCAGTACTTC
CSVVRGPETQYF
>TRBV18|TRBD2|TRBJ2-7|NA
TGTGCCAGCTCACCTAGCGGGAGGATGCACGAGCAGTACTTC
CASSPSGRMHEQYF
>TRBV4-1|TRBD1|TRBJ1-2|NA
TGCGCCAGCAGCCAACGGACAGGGGACCTGTTGGGCTACACCTTC
CASSQRTGDLLGYTF
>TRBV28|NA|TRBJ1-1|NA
TGTGCCAGCAGTTTCGGTTACACTGAAGCTTTCTTT
CASSFGYTEAFF
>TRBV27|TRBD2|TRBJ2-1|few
TGTGCCAGCAGTTTAGCGGGAGGACTGTTCGATGAGCAGTTCTTC
CASSLAGGLFDEQFF
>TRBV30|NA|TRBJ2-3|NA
TGTGCCTGGAGTGACTATTTAGCGAGTAACACAGATACGCAGTATTTT
CAWSDYLASNTDTQYF
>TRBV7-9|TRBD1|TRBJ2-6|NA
TGTGCCAGCCCCCCGGACAGGCAGTTCCATCGGGCAGGGGCCAACGTCCTGACTTTC
CASPPDRQFHRAGANVLTF
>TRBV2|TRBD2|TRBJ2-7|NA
TGTGCCAGCATGAGTACTAGCGGGACCTACGAGCAGTACTTC
CASMSTSGTYEQYF
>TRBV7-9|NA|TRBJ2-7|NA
TGTGCCAGCAGCTCCTACCTTTCCTACGAGCAGTACTTC
CASSSYLSYEQYF
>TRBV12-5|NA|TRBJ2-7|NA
TGTGCTAGTGGTCCTCCGGGACTCCGATCTGGCGAGCAGTACTTC
CASGPPGLRSGEQYF
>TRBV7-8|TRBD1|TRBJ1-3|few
TGTGCCAGCAGCTTAGGTTCAGGGGGTGGGAACACCATATATTTT
CASSLGSGGGNTIYF
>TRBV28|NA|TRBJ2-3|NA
TGTGCCAGCAGTTTAATAGTTACGGGCCCAGATACGCAGTATTTT
CASSLIVTGPDTQYF
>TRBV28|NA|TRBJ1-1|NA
TGTGCCAGCAGAAAGCCTGCCGCTGAAGCTTTCTTT
CASRKPAAEAFF
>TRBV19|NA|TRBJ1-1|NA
TGTGCCGCAGGGTGGGGCACTGAAGCTTTCTTT
CAAGWGTEAFF
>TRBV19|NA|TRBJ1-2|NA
TGTGCCAGCTCGGGGGGCGGCTATGGCTACACCTTC
CASSGGGYGYTF
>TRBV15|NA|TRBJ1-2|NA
TGTGCCACTAGCAGAGATCTAAGTACCGTTAGGGGCTACACCTTC
CATSRDLSTVRGYTF
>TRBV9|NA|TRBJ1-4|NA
TGTGCCAGCAGCGTAGGATCCCAAGAAAAACTGTTTTTT
CASSVGSQEKLFF
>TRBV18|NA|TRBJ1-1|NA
TGTGCCAGCTCACCATCCAGTATAGGTAGTGCTGAAGCTTTCTTT
CASSPSSIGSAEAFF